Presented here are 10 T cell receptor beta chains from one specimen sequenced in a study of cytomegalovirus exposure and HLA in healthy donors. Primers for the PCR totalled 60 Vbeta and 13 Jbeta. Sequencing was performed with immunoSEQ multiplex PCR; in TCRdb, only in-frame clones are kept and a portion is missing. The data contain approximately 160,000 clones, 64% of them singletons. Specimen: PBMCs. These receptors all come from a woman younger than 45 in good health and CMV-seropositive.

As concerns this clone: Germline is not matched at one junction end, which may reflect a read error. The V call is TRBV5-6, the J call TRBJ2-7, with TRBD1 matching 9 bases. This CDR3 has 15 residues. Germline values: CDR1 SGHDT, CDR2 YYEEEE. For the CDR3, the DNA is TGTGCCAGCAGCCACCCGGGACAGGGCAACTACCAGCAGTACTTC. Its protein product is CASSHPGQGNYQQYF.

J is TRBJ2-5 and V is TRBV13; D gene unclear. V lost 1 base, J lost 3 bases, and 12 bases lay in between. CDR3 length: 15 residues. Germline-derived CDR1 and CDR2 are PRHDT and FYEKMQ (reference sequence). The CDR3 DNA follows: TGTGCCAGCAGCTTAGAGTCCCGCGCGGAAGAGACCCAGTACTTC. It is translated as CASSLESRAEETQYF.

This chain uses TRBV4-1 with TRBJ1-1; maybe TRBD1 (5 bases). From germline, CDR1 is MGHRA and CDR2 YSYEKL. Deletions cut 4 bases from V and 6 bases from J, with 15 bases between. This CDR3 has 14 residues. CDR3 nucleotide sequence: TGCGCCAGCAGCCCTAGGGGCGGGGGAGCTGAAGCTTTCTTT. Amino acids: CASSPRGGGAEAFF.

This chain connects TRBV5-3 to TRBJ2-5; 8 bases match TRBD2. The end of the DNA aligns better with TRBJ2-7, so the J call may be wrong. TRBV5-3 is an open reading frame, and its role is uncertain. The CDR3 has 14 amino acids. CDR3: CARSLRGGSYEQYF. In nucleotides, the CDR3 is TGTGCCAGAAGCTTGCGGGGGGGCTCCTACGAGCAGTACTTC.

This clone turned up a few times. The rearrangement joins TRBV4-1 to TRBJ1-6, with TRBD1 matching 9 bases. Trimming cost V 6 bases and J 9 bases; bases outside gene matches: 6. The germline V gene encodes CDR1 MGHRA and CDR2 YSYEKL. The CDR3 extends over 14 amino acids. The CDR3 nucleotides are TGCGCCAGCAGGGGGGACAGGGCTGGTTCACCCCTCCACTTT. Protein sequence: CASRGDRAGSPLHF.

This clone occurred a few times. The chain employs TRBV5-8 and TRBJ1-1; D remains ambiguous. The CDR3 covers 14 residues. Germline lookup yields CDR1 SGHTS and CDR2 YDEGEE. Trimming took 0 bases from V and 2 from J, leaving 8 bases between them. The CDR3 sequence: CASSLVGINTEAFF. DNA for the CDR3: TGTGCCAGCAGCTTGGTCGGGATTAACACTGAAGCTTTCTTT.

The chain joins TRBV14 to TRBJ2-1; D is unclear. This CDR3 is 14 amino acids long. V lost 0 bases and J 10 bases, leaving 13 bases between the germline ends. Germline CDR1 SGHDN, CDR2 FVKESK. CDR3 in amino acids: CASSQEVELKEQFF. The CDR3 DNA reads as TGTGCCAGCAGCCAAGAGGTCGAGTTGAAGGAGCAGTTCTTC.

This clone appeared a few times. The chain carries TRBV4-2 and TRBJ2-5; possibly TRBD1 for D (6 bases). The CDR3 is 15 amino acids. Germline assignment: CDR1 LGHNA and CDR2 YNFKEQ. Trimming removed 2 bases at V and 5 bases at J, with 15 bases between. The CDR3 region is CASSQSSTQGETQYF. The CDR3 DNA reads TGTGCCAGCAGCCAAAGTTCAACCCAGGGGGAGACCCAGTACTTC.

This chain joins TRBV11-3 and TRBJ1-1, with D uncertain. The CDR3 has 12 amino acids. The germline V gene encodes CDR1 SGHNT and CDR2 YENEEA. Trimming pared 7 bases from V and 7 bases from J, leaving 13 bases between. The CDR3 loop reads CASTKMGVEAFF. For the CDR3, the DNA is TGTGCCAGCACCAAAATGGGAGTTGAAGCTTTCTTT.

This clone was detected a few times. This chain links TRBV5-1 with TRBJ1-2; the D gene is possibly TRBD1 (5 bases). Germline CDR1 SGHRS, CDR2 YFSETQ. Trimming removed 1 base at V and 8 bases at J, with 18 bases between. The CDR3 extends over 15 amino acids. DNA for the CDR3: TGCGCCAGCAGCTTGTCGGGGGACCCCGGAGGGGGCTACACCTTC. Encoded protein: CASSLSGDPGGGYTF.